This record concerns one TCR beta chain sequence. These data belong to a study of blood T cell repertoires in COVID-19. Study context: Researchers got acute and convalescent COVID-19 samples from the United States, Italy and Spain. In each case, the material was cDNA or gDNA derived from T cells, B-cell-depleted T cells, or PBMCs.

Germline lookup yields CDR1 MNHEY and CDR2 SMNVEV (reference sequence). V was shortened by 6 bases and J by 1 base, with 12 bases between the two germline ends. This CDR3 comprises 14 residues. Source study methods: The authors estimated nucleated cell counts from reference gene primer amplification. TCRdb's table, derived via immunoSEQ multiplex PCR, lists solely in-frame clones and lacks some. V and J calls and clone size come straight from that table; D and trimming were deduced from the DNA. The sample lists about 200,000 clones, around 83% seen once, with 4.5% to 5% in the top ten. Sequenced material: peripheral blood. The receptor was isolated from a woman of 80 years or more with acute or convalescent COVID-19. The J gene is TRBJ1-2, the V gene TRBV27; TRBD1 is a possible D gene (5 bases). As DNA, the CDR3 is TGTGCCAGCAGCCCTAGACAGATTAACTATGGCTACACCTTC. Amino acids: CASSPRQINYGYTF.